This paragraph covers one TCR beta chain sequence. Its antigen is unidentified. This sample was included in a study of OX40 agonist ivuxolimab in advanced cancers. The study sampled blood at baseline, cycle 4 day 1, and cycle 7 day 1. The CDR3 is 14 amino acids. V lost 5 bases to trimming and J lost 6 bases, with 14 bases between them. Germline lookup yields CDR1 MNHEY and CDR2 SMNVEV (reference sequence). Assay: immunoSEQ multiplex PCR; the TCRdb copy retains only in-frame clones and omits some. The table lists 45,000 to 60,000 clones, approximately 89% of them singletons, with 5.5% to 7.5% in the top ten. Study-wide findings and caveats: Not determined was the antigen specificity of the expanded peripheral T cells. On average, CD8+ T cells had more expanded clones than CD4+. Low normalized T-cell clonal expansion was also seen in some nonresponders.

V usage is TRBV27 and J usage is TRBJ2-1, with a weak D call TRBD2 (7 bases). The sequence came from an adult with an advanced solid tumor such as melanoma, head and neck, liver or kidney cancer. Sample: CD4+ or CD8+ T cells sorted from blood, taken in a trial of the OX40 agonist ivuxolimab. CDR3 coding DNA: TGTGCCAGCAGTGGGGTCGGGGGGCTCAATGAGCAGTTCTTC. This translates into CASSGVGGLNEQFF.